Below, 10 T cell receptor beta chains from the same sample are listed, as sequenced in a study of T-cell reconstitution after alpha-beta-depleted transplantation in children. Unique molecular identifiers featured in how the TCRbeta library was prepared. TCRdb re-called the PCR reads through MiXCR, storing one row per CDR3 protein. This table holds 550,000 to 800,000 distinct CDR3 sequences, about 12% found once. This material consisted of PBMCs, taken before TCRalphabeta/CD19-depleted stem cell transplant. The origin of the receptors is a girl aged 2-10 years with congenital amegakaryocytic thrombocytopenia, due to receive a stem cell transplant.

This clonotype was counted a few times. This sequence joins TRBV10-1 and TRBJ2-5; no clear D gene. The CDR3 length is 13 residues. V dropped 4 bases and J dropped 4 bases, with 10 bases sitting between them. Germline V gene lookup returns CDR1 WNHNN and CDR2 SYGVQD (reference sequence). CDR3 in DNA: TGCGCCAGCAGTGCTTCATGGACAGAGACCCAGTACTTC. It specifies CASSASWTETQYF.

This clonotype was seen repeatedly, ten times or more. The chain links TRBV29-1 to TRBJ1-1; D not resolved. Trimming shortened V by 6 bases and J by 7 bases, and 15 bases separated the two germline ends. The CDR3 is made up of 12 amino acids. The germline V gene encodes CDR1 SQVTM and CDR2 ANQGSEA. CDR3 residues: CSVTRGPVEAFF. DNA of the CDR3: TGCAGCGTGACCAGAGGGCCCGTTGAAGCTTTCTTT.

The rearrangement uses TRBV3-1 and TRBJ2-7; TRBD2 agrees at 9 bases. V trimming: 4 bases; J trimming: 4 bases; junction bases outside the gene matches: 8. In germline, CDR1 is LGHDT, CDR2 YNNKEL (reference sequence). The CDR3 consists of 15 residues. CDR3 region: CASSPFAGGPYEQYF. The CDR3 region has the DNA TGTGCCAGCAGCCCTTTCGCGGGAGGGCCTTACGAGCAGTACTTC.

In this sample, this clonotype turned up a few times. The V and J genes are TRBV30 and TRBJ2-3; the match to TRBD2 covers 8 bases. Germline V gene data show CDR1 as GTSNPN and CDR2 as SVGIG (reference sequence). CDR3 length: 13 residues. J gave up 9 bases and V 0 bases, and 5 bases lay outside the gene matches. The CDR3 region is CAWSVNGGRTQYF. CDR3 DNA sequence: TGTGCCTGGAGTGTAAACGGCGGGAGGACGCAGTATTTT.

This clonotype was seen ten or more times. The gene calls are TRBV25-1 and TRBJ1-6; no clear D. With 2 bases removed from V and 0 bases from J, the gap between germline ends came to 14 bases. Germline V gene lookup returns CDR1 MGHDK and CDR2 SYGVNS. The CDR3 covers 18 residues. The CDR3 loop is CASSEKGWHSSYNSPLHF. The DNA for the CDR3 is TGTGCCAGCAGTGAAAAGGGATGGCACAGCTCCTATAATTCACCCCTCCACTTT. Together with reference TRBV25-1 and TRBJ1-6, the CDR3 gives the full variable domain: EADIYQTPRYLVIGTGKKITLECSQTMGHDKMYWYQQDPGMELHLIHYSYGVNSTEKGDLSSESTVSRIRTEHFPLTLESARPSHTSQYLCASSEKGWHSSYNSPLHFGNGTRLTVT.

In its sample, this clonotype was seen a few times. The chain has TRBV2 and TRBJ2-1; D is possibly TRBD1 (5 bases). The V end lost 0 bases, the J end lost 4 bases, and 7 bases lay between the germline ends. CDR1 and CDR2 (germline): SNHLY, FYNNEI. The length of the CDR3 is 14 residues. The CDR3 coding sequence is TGTGCCAGCAGTGAAGCGGGGCAGTACAATGAGCAGTTCTTC. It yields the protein CASSEAGQYNEQFF.

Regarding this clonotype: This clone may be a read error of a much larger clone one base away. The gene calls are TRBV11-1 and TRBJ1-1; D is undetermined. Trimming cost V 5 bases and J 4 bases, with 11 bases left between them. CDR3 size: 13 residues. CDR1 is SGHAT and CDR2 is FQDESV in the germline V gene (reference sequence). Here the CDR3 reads CASSLELVTEAFF. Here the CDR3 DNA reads TGTGCCAGCAGCCTCGAATTGGTCACTGAAGCTTTCTTT.

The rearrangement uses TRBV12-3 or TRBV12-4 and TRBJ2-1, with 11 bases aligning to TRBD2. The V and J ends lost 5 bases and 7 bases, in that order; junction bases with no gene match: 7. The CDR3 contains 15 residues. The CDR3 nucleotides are TGTGCCAGCAGTCAAGTTAGCGGGAGGGGAAATGAGCAGTTCTTC. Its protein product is CASSQVSGRGNEQFF.

CDR3 sequence reads: CASSPAGTGMYSGRTGELFF. CDR3 DNA sequence: TGTGCCAGCAGCCCAGCCGGGACAGGGATGTATAGCGGGAGGACCGGGGAGCTGTTTTTT. J is TRBJ2-2 and V is TRBV7-6, with D tentatively TRBD2 (10 bases). This CDR3 comprises 20 residues. Germline V gives CDR1 SGHVS, CDR2 FNYEAQ. V lost 5 bases to trimming and J lost 5 bases, with 30 bases between them.

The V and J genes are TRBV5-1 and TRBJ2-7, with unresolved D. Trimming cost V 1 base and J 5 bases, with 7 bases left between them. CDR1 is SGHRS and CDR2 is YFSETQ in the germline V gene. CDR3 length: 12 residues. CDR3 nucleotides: TGCGCCAGCAGCTTGTTTGAGGACGAGCAGTACTTC. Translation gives CASSLFEDEQYF.